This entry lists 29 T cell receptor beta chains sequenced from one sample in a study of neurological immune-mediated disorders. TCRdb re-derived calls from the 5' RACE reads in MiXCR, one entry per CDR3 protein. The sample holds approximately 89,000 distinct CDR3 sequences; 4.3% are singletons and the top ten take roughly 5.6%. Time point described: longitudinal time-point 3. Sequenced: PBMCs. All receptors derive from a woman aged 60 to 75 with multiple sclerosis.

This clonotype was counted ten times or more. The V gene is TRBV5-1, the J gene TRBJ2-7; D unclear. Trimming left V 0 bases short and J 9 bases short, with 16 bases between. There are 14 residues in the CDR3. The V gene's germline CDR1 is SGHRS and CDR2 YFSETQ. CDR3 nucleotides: TGCGCCAGCAGCTTGGACGACCGCACTCGGAGGCAGTACTTC. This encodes CASSLDDRTRRQYF.

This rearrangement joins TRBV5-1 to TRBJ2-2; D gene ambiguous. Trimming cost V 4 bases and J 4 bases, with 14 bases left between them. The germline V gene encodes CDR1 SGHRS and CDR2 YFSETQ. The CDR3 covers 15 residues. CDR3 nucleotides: TGCGCCAGCAGCCCCGCGCCCCCGGGCACCGGGGAGCTGTTTTTT. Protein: CASSPAPPGTGELFF.

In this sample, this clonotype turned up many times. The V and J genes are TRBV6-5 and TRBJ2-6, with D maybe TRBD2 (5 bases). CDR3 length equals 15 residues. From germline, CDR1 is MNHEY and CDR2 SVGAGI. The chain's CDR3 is CAYPQRAPGANVLTF. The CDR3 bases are TGTGCTTACCCCCAGAGGGCACCCGGGGCCAACGTCCTGACTTTC.

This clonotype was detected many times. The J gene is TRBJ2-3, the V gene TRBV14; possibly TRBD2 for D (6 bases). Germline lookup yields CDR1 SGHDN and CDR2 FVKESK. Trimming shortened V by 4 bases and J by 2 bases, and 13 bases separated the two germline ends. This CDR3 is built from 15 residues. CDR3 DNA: TGTGCCAGCAGCCTAACCCGGACTATCACAGATACGCAGTATTTT. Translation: CASSLTRTITDTQYF.

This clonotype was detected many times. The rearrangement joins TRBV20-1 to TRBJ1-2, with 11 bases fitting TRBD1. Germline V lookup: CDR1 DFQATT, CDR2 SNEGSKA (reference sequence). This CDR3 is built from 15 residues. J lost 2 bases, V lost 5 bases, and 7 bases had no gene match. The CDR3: CSARRDRGRNYGYTF. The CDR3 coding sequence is TGCAGTGCTCGCCGGGACAGGGGGAGGAACTATGGCTACACCTTC.

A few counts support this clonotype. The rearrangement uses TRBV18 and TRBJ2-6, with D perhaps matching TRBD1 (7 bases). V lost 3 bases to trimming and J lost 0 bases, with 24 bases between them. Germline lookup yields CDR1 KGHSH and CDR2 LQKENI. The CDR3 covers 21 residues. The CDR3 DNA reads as TGTGCCAGCTCACCCGAGGGGCAGGGGGACTTCCTTGGCTCTGGGGCCAACGTCCTGACTTTC. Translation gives CASSPEGQGDFLGSGANVLTF.

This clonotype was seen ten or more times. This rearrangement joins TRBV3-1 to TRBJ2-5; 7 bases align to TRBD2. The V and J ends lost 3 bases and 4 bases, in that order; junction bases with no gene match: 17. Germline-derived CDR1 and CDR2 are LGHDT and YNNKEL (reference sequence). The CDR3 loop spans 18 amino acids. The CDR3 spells CASSHMASGAGKLETQYF. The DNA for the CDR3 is TGTGCCAGCAGCCATATGGCCAGCGGGGCCGGAAAATTAGAGACCCAGTACTTC.

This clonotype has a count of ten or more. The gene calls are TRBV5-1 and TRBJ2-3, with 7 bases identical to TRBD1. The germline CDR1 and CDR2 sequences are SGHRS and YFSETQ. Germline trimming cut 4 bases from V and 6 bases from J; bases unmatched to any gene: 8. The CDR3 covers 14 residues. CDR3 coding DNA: TGCGCCAGCAGCCCAGAGACAGGGCGGGATACGCAGTATTTT. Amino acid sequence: CASSPETGRDTQYF.

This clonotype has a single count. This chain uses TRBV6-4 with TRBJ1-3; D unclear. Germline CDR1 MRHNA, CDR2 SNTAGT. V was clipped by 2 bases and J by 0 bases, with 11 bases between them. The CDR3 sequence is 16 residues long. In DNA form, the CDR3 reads TGTGCCAGCAGTGACGTACGCCTAAGCTCTGGAAACACCATATATTTT. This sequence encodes CASSDVRLSSGNTIYF.

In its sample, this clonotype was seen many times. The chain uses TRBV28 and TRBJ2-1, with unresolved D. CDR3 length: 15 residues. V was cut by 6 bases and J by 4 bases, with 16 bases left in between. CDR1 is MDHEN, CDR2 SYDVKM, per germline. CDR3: CASRSSRTYYNEQFF. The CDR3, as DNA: TGTGCCAGCAGGTCATCCCGCACCTATTACAATGAGCAGTTCTTC.

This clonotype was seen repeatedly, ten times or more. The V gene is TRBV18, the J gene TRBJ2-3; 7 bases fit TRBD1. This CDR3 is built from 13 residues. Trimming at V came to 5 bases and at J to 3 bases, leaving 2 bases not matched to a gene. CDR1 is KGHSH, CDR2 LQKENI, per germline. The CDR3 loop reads CASSKDRTDTQYF. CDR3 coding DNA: TGTGCCAGCTCAAAGGACAGGACAGATACGCAGTATTTT.

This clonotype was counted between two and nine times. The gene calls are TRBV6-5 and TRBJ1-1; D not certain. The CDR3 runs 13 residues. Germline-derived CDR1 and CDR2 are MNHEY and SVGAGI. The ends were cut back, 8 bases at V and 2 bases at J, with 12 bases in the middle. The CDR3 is CASWAAINTEAFF. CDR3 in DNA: TGTGCCAGCTGGGCCGCCATTAACACTGAAGCTTTCTTT.

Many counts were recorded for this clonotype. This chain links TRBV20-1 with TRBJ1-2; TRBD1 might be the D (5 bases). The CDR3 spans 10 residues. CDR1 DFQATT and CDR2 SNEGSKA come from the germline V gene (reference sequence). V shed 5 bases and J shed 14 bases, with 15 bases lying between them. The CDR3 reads CSAPQGPDTF. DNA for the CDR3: TGCAGTGCTCCTCAGGGACCAGATACCTTC.

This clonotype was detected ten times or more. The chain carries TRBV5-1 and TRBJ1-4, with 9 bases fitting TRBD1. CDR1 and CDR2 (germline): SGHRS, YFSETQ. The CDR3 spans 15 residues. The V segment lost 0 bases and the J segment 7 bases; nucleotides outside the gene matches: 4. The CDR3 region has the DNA TGCGCCAGCAGCTTGGCGGGACAGGGAGGTGAAAAACTGTTTTTT. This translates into CASSLAGQGGEKLFF.

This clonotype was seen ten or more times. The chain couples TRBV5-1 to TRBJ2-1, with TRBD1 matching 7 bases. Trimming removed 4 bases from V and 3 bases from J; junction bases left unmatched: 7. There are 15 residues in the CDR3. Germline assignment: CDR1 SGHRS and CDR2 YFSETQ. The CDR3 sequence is CASSPDRPNYNEQFF. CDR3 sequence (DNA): TGCGCCAGCAGCCCGGACAGGCCGAACTACAATGAGCAGTTCTTC.

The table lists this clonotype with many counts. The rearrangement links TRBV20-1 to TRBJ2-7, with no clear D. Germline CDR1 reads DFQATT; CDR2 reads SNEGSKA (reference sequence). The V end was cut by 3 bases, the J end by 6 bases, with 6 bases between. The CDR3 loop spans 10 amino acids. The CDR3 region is CSASASEQYF. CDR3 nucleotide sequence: TGCAGTGCTAGCGCCTCCGAGCAGTACTTC.

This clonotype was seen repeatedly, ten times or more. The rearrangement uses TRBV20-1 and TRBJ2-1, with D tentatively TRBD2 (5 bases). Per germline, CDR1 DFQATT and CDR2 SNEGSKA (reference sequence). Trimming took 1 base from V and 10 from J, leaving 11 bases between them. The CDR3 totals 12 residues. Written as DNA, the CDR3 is TGCAGTGCTAGAGCGAGACGCGGGGAGCAGTTCTTC. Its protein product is CSARARRGEQFF.

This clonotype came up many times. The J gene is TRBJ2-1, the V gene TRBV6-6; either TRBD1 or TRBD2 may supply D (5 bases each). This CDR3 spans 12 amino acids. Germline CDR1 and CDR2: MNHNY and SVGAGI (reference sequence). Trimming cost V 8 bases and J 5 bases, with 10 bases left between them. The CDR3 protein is CASVRGDNEQFF. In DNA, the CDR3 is TGTGCCAGCGTTAGAGGGGACAATGAGCAGTTCTTC.

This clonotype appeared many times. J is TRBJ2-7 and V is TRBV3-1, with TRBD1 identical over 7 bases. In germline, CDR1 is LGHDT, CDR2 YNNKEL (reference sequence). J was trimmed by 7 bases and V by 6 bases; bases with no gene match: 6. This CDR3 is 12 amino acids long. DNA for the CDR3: TGTGCCAGCAGTAAAACAGGGGTTGAGCAGTACTTC. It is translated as CASSKTGVEQYF.

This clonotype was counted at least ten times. The CDR3: CSARVTGQETQYF. For the CDR3, the DNA is TGCAGTGCTAGAGTGACGGGCCAAGAGACCCAGTACTTC. The V gene is TRBV20-1, the J gene TRBJ2-5; no clear D. V lost 1 base, J lost 1 base, and 7 bases lay in between. Per the germline V gene, CDR1 is DFQATT and CDR2 is SNEGSKA (reference sequence). CDR3 length equals 13 residues.

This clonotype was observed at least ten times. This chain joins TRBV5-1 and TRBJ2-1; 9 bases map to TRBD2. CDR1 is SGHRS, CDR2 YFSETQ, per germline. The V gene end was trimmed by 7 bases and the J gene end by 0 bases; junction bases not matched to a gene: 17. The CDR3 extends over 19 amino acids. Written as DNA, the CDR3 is TGCGCCAGCCGACCCCTACCTAGCGGGGCCCAACTCTCCTACAATGAGCAGTTCTTC. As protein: CASRPLPSGAQLSYNEQFF.

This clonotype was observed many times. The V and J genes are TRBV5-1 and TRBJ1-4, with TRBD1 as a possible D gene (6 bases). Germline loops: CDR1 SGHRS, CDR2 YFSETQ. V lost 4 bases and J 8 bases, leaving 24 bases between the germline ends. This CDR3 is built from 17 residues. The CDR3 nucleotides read TGCGCCAGCAGCAAAGAGCCGCAGGGGTCGGGAGGCGAAAAACTGTTTTTT. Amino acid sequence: CASSKEPQGSGGEKLFF.

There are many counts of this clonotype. The DNA of the CDR3 is TGTGCCAGCAGTTACCGCAATTTAGGGGCAGGCGAGCAGTACTTC. It encodes CASSYRNLGAGEQYF. This rearrangement joins TRBV6-5 to TRBJ2-7, with D possibly TRBD1 on 5 matching bases. V lost 2 bases and J lost 6, with 17 bases in between. Germline V gene sequence: CDR1 MNHEY, CDR2 SVGAGI. The CDR3 is 15 residues long.

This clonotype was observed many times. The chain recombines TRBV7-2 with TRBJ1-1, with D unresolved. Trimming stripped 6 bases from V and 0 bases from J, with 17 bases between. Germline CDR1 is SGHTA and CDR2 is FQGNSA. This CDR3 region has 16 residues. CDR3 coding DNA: TGTGCCAGCAGGACCGGGCGACCTAGGGTGAACACTGAAGCTTTCTTT. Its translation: CASRTGRPRVNTEAFF.

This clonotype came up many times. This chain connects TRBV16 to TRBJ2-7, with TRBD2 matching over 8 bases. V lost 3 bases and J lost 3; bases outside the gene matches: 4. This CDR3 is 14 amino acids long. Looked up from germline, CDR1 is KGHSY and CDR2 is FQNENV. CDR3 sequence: CASSHSAGDYEQYF. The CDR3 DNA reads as TGTGCCAGCAGCCATTCAGCGGGGGACTACGAGCAGTACTTC.

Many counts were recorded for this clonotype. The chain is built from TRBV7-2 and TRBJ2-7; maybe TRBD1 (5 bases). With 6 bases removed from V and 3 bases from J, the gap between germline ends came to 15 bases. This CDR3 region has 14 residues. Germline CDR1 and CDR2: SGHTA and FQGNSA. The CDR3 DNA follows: TGTGCCAGCAGAGGGGTCCCCTCGGGCTACGAGCAGTACTTC. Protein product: CASRGVPSGYEQYF.

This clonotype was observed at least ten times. The CDR3 DNA reads as TGTGCCAGCAGGCATAGCGAAGGGGCCAAAAACATTCAGTACTTC. Translated: CASRHSEGAKNIQYF. J is TRBJ2-4 and V is TRBV2, with D tentatively TRBD2 (5 bases). CDR1 and CDR2 from the germline V gene are SNHLY and FYNNEI. The CDR3 spans 15 residues. V dropped 6 bases and J dropped 1 base, with 13 bases sitting between them.

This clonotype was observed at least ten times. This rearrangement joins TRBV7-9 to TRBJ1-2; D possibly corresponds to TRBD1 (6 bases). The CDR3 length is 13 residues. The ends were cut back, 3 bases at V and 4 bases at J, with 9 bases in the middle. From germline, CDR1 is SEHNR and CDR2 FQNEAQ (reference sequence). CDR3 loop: CASSFGQIYGYTF. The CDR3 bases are TGTGCCAGCAGCTTTGGACAGATCTATGGCTACACCTTC.

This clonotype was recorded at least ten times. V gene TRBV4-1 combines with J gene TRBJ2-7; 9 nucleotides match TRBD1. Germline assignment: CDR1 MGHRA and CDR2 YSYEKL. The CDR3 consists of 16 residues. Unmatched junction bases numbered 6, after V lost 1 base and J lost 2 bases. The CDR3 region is CASSQAPGQGAYEQYF. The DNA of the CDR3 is TGCGCCAGCAGCCAAGCACCGGGACAGGGTGCCTACGAGCAGTACTTC.